Listed below are T cell receptor beta chains from one sample, sequenced in a study of T-cell reconstitution after alpha-beta-depleted transplantation in children. TCRdb ran MiXCR on the PCR reads and lists one entry per CDR3 protein. The sample includes hundreds of thousands of distinct CDR3 sequences, 12% of them seen just once. Specimen: PBMCs from the stem cell graft donor, collected from the stem cell graft. These receptors were collected from a human donor who donated a stem cell graft to a child with acute lymphoblastic leukemia. Both conserved end residues are trimmed from each CDR3. The D gene is left open where the match is weak. The size field is filled for only some rows; it gives once, few, many or a size class.

clone_size: NA; v_call: TRBV29-1; d_call: NA; cdr3_aa: SVDGQAVVGYT
clone_size: many; v_call: TRBV5-1; d_call: NA; cdr3_aa: ASSLSHSENTEAF
clone_size: many; v_call: TRBV9; d_call: NA; cdr3_aa: ASNREGAGANVLT
clone_size: NA; v_call: TRBV4-1; d_call: NA; cdr3_aa: ASSLDRVSYGYT
clone_size: NA; v_call: TRBV10-3; d_call: TRBD1; cdr3_aa: AIRGTGPRDHEQY
clone_size: many; v_call: TRBV7-6; d_call: TRBD2; cdr3_aa: ASSGTGTSGRDTQY
clone_size: many; v_call: TRBV3-1; d_call: NA; cdr3_aa: ASSPPPGNEQY
clone_size: few; v_call: TRBV11-1; d_call: NA; cdr3_aa: ASSPDLQAGNEQF
clone_size: many; v_call: TRBV6-5; d_call: TRBD2; cdr3_aa: ASSWEGAGANVLT
clone_size: many; v_call: TRBV20-1; d_call: TRBD1; cdr3_aa: SAREGQKPDLAKFWDDQPQH
clone_size: few; v_call: TRBV5-1; d_call: TRBD2; cdr3_aa: ASRYPGLAGVSTDTQY
clone_size: many; v_call: TRBV7-8; d_call: NA; cdr3_aa: ASRLEAYEPQH
clone_size: many; v_call: TRBV12-3/TRBV12-4; d_call: NA; cdr3_aa: ASSLGGVNEQF
clone_size: many; v_call: TRBV20-1; d_call: NA; cdr3_aa: SARETLQGYEQY
clone_size: many; v_call: TRBV7-2; d_call: NA; cdr3_aa: ASSLEGRGDTEAF
clone_size: many; v_call: TRBV27; d_call: NA; cdr3_aa: ASRGDSVYTEAF
clone_size: many; v_call: TRBV9; d_call: TRBD1; cdr3_aa: ASSSGTVPNEQF
clone_size: many; v_call: TRBV9; d_call: TRBD1; cdr3_aa: ASSVGTGGINTEAF
clone_size: many; v_call: TRBV4-2; d_call: NA; cdr3_aa: ASSQDGSYNQPQH
clone_size: many; v_call: TRBV6-5; d_call: NA; cdr3_aa: ASSYSDQMGETQY
clone_size: many; v_call: TRBV18; d_call: NA; cdr3_aa: ASSPSGPLTDTQY
clone_size: many; v_call: TRBV27; d_call: TRBD1; cdr3_aa: ASSAGQGARTEAF
clone_size: NA; v_call: TRBV7-8; d_call: TRBD2; cdr3_aa: ASSLGLAGSNEQF
clone_size: NA; v_call: TRBV9; d_call: NA; cdr3_aa: ASSVPPDGTGELF
clone_size: many; v_call: TRBV4-3; d_call: TRBD2; cdr3_aa: ASSPSSSGGRADTQY
clone_size: many; v_call: TRBV4-3; d_call: NA; cdr3_aa: ASSPELNEKLF
clone_size: many; v_call: TRBV25-1; d_call: TRBD1; cdr3_aa: ASSEVGGTGVRNEQF
clone_size: many; v_call: TRBV6-5; d_call: NA; cdr3_aa: ASSSQQGFADTQY
clone_size: many; v_call: TRBV10-2; d_call: TRBD2; cdr3_aa: ASSEGLAVPETQY
clone_size: many; v_call: TRBV7-9; d_call: NA; cdr3_aa: ASSTIDGGKTYNEQF
clone_size: many; v_call: TRBV7-8; d_call: NA; cdr3_aa: ASRLGGSNQPQH
clone_size: many; v_call: TRBV5-8; d_call: TRBD1; cdr3_aa: ASRSTGLGTEAF